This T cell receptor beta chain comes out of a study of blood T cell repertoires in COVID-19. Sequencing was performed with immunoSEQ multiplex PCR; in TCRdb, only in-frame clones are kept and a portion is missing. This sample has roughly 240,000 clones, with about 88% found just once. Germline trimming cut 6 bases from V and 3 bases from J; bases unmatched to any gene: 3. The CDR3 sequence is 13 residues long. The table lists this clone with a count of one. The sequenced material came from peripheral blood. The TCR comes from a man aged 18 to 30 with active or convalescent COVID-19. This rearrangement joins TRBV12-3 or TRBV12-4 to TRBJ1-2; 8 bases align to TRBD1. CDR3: CASSQTGDYGYTF. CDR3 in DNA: TGTGCCAGCAGCCAGACAGGGGACTATGGCTACACCTTC.